This TCR beta chain was sequenced for a study of T-cell reconstitution after alpha-beta-depleted transplantation in children. This clonotype was counted between two and nine times. This CDR3 has 15 amino acids. Trimming removed 4 bases from V and 7 bases from J; junction bases left unmatched: 7. Per the germline V gene, CDR1 is SGHTA and CDR2 is FQGNSA. Molecular barcoding with unique molecular identifiers was used for the TCRbeta library. TCRdb recomputed calls from the PCR reads with MiXCR, one row per CDR3 protein. Among hundreds of thousands of distinct CDR3 sequences listed, 16% were seen once. The source was PBMCs from the stem cell graft donor, collected from the stem cell graft. This chain uses TRBV7-2 with TRBJ2-3, with 11 positions matching TRBD2. The source is a human donor who donated a stem cell graft to a child with acute myeloid leukemia. The CDR3 protein is CASSSLAGGSYTQYF. The CDR3, as DNA: TGTGCCAGCAGCTCCTTAGCGGGGGGGTCCTATACGCAGTATTTT.